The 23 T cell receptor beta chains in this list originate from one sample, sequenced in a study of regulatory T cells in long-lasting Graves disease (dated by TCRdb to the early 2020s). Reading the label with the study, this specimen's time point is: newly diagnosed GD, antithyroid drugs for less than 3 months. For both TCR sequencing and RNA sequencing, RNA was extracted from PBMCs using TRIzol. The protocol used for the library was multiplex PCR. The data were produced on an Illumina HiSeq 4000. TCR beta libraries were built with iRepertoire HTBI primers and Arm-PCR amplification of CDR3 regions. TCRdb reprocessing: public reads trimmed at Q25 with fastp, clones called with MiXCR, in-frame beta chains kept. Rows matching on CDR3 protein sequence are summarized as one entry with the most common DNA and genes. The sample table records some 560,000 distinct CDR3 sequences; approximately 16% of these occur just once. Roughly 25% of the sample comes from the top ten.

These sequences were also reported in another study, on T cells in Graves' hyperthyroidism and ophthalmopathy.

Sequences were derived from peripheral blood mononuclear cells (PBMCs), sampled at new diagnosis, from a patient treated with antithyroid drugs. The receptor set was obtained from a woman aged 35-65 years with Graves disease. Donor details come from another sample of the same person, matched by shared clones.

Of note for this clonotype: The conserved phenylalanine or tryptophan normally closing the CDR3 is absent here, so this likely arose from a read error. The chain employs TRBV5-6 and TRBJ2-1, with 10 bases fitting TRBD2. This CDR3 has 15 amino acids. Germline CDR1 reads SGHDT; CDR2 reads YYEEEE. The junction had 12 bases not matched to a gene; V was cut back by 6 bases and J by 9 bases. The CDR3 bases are TGTGCCAGCATCCTTCCCGGGACTAGCGAGAGTGAGCAGTTCTCC. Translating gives CASILPGTSESEQFS.

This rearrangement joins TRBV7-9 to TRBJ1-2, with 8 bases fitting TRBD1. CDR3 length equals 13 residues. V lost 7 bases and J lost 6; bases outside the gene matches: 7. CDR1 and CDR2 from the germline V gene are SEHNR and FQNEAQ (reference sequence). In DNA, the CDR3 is TGTGCCAGCACCTTCCGGACAGGGAATGGCTACACCTTC. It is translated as CASTFRTGNGYTF.

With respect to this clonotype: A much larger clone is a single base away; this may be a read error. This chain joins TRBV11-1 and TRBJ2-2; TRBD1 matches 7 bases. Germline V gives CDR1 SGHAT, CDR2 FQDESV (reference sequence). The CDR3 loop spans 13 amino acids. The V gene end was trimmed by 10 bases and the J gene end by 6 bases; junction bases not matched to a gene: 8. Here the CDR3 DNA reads TGTGCCAACAGGCCCGGGACAGCCGGGGAGCTGTTTTTT. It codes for CANRPGTAGELFF. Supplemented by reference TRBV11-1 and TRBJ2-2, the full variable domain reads EAEVAQSPRYKITEKSQAVAFWCDPISGHATLYWYRQILGQGPELLVQFQDESVVDDSQLPKDRFSAERLKGVDSTLKIQPAELGDSAMYLCANRPGTAGELFFGEGSRLTVL.

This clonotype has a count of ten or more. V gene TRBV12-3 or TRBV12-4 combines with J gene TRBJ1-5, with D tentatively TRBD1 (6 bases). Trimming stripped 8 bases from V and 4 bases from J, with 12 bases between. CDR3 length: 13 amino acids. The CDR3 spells CASRGGLNQPQHF. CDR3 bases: TGTGCCAGCCGGGGGGGCCTAAATCAGCCCCAGCATTTT.

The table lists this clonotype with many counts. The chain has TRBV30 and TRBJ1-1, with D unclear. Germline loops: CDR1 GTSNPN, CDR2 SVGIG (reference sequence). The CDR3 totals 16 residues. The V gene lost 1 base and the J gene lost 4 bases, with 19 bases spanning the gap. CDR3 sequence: CAWSEVGWHDATEAFF. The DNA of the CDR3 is TGTGCCTGGAGTGAGGTAGGGTGGCATGATGCCACTGAAGCTTTCTTT.

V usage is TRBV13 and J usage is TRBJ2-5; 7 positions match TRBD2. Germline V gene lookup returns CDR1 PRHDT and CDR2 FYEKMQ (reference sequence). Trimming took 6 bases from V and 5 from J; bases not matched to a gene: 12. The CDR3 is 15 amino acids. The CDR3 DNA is TGTGCCAGCAGTAAGCCCCGCGGGAGCCGCGAGACCCAGTACTTC. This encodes CASSKPRGSRETQYF.

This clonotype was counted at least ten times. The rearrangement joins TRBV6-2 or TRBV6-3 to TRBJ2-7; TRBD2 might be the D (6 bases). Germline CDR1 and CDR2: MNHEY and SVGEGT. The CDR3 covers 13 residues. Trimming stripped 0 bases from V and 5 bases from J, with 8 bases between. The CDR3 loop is CASSYSRGNEQYF. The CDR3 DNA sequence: TGTGCCAGCAGTTACTCGCGGGGAAACGAGCAGTACTTC.

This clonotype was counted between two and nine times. CDR3 sequence: CASSPSTGRDTGELFF. CDR3 nucleotides: TGCGCCAGCAGTCCCTCGACAGGGAGGGACACCGGGGAGCTGTTTTTT. The rearrangement uses TRBV10-2 and TRBJ2-2; D could derive from TRBD1 or TRBD2 (7 bases each). The CDR3 has 16 amino acids. Germline values: CDR1 WSHSY, CDR2 SAAADI. Trimming left V 5 bases short and J 3 bases short, with 16 bases between.

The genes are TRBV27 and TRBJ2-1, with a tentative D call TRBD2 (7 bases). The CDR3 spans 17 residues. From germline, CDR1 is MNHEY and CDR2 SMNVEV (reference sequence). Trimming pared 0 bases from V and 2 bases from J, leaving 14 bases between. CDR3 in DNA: TGTGCCAGCAGTTTATCGGGGGGGGGGGCGACCTACAATGAGCAGTTCTTC. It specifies CASSLSGGGATYNEQFF.

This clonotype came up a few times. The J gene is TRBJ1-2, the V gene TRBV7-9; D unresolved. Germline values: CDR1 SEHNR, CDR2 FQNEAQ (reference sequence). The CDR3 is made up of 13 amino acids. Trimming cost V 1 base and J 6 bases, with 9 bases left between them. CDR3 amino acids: CASSLVAGNGYTF. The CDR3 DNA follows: TGTGCCAGCAGCTTAGTCGCGGGGAATGGCTACACCTTC.

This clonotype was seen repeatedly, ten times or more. The CDR3 reads CASSYSTWATYEQYF. The CDR3 bases are TGTGCCAGCAGTTACTCGACATGGGCTACATACGAGCAGTACTTC. The rearrangement uses TRBV6-2 or TRBV6-3 and TRBJ2-7; D call uncertain. From germline, CDR1 is MNHEY and CDR2 SVGEGT. The length of the CDR3 is 15 residues. Trimming removed 0 bases at V and 4 bases at J, with 13 bases between.

The CDR3 DNA reads TGTGCCAGCAGATCGGGACGTATTAATGAAAAACTGTTTTTT. Encoded protein: CASRSGRINEKLFF. The chain joins TRBV6-1 to TRBJ1-4, with D perhaps matching TRBD1 (5 bases). Germline assignment: CDR1 MNHNS and CDR2 SASEGT. V was trimmed by 6 bases and J by 4 bases, leaving 12 bases between them. This CDR3 is built from 14 residues.

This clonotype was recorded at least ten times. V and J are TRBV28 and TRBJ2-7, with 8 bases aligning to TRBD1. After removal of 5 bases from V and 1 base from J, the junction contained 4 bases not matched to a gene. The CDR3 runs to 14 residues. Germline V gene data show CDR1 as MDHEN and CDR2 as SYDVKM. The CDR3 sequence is CASSPGGASYEQYF. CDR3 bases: TGTGCCAGCAGTCCAGGGGGCGCATCCTACGAGCAGTACTTC.

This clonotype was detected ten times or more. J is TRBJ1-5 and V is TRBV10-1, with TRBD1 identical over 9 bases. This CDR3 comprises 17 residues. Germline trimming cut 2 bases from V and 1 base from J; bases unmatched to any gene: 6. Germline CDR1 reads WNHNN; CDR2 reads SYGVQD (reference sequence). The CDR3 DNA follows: TGCGCCAGCAGTGAGAAAGGGACAGGGATCAGCAATCAGCCCCAGCATTTT. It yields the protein CASSEKGTGISNQPQHF.

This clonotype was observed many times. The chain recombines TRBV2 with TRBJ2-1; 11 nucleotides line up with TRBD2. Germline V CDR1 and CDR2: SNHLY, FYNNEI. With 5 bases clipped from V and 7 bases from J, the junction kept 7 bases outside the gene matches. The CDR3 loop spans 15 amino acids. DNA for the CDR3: TGTGCCAGCAGTACTAGCGGGGGTATTGTAAATGAGCAGTTCTTC. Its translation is CASSTSGGIVNEQFF. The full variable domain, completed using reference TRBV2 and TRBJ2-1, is EPEVTQTPSHQVTQMGQEVILRCVPISNHLYFYWYRQILGQKVEFLVSFYNNEISEKSEIFDDQFSVERPDGSNFTLKIRSTKLEDSAMYFCASSTSGGIVNEQFFGPGTRLTVL.

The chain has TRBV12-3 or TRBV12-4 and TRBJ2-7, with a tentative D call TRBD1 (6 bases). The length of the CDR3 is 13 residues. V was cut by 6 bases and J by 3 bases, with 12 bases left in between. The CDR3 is CASSRTENYEQYF. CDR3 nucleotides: TGTGCCAGCAGCCGGACAGAAAACTACGAGCAGTACTTC.

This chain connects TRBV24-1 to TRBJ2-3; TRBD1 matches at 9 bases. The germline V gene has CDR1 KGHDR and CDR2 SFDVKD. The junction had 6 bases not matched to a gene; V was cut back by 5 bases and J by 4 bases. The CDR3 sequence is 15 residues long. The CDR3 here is CATSVSGTGSDTQYF. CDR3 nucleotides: TGTGCCACCAGTGTCTCCGGGACAGGGTCAGATACGCAGTATTTT.

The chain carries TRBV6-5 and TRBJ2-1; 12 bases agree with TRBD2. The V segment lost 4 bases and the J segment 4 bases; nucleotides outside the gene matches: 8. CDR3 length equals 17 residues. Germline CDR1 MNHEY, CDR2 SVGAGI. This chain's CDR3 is CASSFYSGLAGYNEQFF. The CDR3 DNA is TGTGCCAGCAGTTTCTACTCTGGACTAGCGGGGTACAATGAGCAGTTCTTC.

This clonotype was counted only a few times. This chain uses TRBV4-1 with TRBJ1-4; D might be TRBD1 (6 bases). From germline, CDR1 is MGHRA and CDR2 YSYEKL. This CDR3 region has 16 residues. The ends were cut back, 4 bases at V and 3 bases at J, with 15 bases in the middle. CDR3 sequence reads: CASSPLPRGPNEKLFF. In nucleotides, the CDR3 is TGCGCCAGCAGCCCATTACCACGGGGGCCTAATGAAAAACTGTTTTTT.

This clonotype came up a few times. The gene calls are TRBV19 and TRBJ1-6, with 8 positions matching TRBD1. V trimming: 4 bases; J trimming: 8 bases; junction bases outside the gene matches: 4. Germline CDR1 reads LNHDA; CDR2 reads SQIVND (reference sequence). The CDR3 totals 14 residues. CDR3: CASSTTGGDSPLHF. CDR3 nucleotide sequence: TGTGCCAGTAGTACCACAGGGGGGGATTCACCCCTCCACTTT.

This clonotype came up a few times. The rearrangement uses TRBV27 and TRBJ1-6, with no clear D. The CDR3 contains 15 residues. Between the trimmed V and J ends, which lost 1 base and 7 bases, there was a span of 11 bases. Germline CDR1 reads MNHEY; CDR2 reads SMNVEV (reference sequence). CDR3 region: CASSLLGGQNSPLHF. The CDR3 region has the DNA TGTGCCAGCAGTTTATTAGGAGGGCAGAATTCACCCCTCCACTTT.

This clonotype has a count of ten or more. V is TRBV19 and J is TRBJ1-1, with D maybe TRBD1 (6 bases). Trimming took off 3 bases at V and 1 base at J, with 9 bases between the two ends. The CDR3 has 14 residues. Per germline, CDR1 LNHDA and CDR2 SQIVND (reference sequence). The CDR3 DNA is TGTGCCAGTAGTATTGGGGGGGCGAACACTGAAGCTTTCTTT. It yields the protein CASSIGGANTEAFF.

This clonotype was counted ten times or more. CDR3 residues: CASSQVGGTEQFF. The CDR3, as DNA: TGTGCCAGCAGCCAAGTTGGGGGTACTGAGCAGTTCTTC. This chain joins TRBV3-1 and TRBJ2-1; D may be TRBD1 or TRBD2 (5 bases each). Germline CDR1 reads LGHDT; CDR2 reads YNNKEL (reference sequence). V shed 1 base and J shed 9 bases, with 10 bases lying between them. There are 13 residues in the CDR3.